This T cell receptor beta chain was documented in a study of early T cells in non-severe SARS-CoV-2 infection. The overall study: RNA in bulk from unsorted whole blood was sequenced, and chains were unpaired. Overall study results and limits: Matching results from VDJdb favored anti-spike CD8 responses, leaving private and CD4 specificities undetected.

The library protocol tagged individual cDNA molecules with unique molecular identifiers. From the 5' RACE reads, TCRdb called clonotypes with MiXCR, one entry per CDR3 protein. The sample includes 95,000 to 110,000 distinct CDR3 sequences, around 10% of them seen just once. Note on this clonotype: Its antigen is not known.

This TCR was sampled from an adult who was a healthcare worker with PCR-confirmed SARS-CoV-2 infection or an uninfected control (not recorded which). The sample was whole blood.

The CDR3 DNA reads as TGCAGCGTTGCCAAACCCGGGGCCAACGTCCTGACTTTC. Its protein is CSVAKPGANVLTF. This chain uses TRBV29-1 with TRBJ2-6; no reliable D call. Germline V CDR1 and CDR2: SQVTM, ANQGSEA. Trimming removed 4 bases from V and 4 bases from J, with 8 bases in between. The length of the CDR3 is 13 residues.